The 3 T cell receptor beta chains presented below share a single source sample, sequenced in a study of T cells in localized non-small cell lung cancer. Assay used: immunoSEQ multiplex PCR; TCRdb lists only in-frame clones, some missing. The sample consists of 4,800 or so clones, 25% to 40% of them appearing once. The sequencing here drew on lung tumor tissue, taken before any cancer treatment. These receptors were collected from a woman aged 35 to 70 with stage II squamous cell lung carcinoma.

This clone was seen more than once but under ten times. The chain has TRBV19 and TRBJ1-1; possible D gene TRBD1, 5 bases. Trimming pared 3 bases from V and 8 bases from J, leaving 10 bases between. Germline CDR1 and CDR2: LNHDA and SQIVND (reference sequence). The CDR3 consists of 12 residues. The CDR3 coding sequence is TGTGCCAGTAGTATGCGGGGGTTAGAAGCTTTCTTT. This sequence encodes CASSMRGLEAFF.

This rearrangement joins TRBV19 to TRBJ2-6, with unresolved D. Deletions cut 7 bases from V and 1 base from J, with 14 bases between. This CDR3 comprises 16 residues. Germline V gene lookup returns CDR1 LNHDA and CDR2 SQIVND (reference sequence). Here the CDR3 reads CASTRAANSGANVLTF. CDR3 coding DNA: TGTGCCAGTACCCGTGCTGCAAATTCTGGGGCCAACGTCCTGACTTTC.

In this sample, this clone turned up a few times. The CDR3: CASRTAFRVFF. CDR3 in DNA: TGTGCCAGCCGGACCGCGTTTAGGGTGTTTTTT. The chain uses TRBV6-7 and TRBJ1-4; D is ambiguous. TRBV6-7 falls under the ORF class, with uncertain function. The CDR3 totals 11 residues. V gave up 8 bases and J gave up 15 bases, with 16 bases separating them.